Each of the 4 T cell receptor beta chains below was sequenced from the same sample in a study of tumor-infiltrating lymphocytes in primary liver carcinoma. cDNA specific to TCR beta was made from about 550 ng of total RNA, with a constant-region primer employed for priming. A slightly modified ARM-PCR protocol with three nested multiplex PCR rounds produced these TCR beta libraries. Running around 10 cycles apiece, the first two PCR rounds relied on TRBV1-TRBV30 forward primers together with a C-beta reverse primer. MiXCR, run by TCRdb on the multiplex PCR reads, gives a single entry per CDR3 protein. The table lists under 200,000 distinct CDR3 sequences, about 82% of them singletons, with about a sixth in the top ten. Between roughly 20 and 33 mg of unsorted bulk tissue served as the source from which RNA and DNA were co-extracted. Sequencing was carried out using tumor tissue from primary liver carcinoma. These receptors all come from a man aged 40-49 years with primary liver carcinoma and hepatitis B virus infection.

This clonotype came up many times. The J gene is TRBJ1-3, the V gene TRBV28; D is uncertain. Trimming pared 2 bases from V and 0 bases from J, leaving 11 bases between. From germline, CDR1 is MDHEN and CDR2 SYDVKM. The CDR3 length is 16 residues. The CDR3 loop reads CASSLLLGASGNTIYF. CDR3 bases: TGTGCCAGCAGTTTACTATTAGGAGCCTCTGGAAACACCATATATTTT.

Remarks on this clonotype: One end of the junction does not line up with germline, which may come from a read error. J is TRBJ2-7 and V is TRBV30; a possible D gene is TRBD1 (5 bases). The CDR3 covers 13 residues. The germline V gene has CDR1 GTSNPN and CDR2 SVGIG (reference sequence). The CDR3 nucleotides read TGTGCCTGGAGTGGAGGCAGGGCCTACAAGCAATACTTC. Translated, it gives CAWSGGRAYKQYF.

The chain is built from TRBV5-1 and TRBJ2-1, with D unresolved. Looked up from germline, CDR1 is SGHRS and CDR2 is YFSETQ. The ends were cut back, 7 bases at V and 3 bases at J, with 17 bases in the middle. The CDR3 totals 15 residues. The CDR3 here is CASGRVARVYNEQFF. CDR3 DNA sequence: TGCGCCAGCGGTCGGGTGGCAAGGGTCTACAATGAGCAGTTCTTC.

The table lists this clonotype with a count of one. The junction shows a germline mismatch at one end, possibly a read error. This CDR3 reads CDSSFWDGGRNSPLHF. CDR3 sequence (DNA): TGCGACAGCAGCTTCTGGGACGGGGGAAGGAATTCACCCCTCCACTTT. The V and J genes are TRBV4-3 and TRBJ1-6; possible D gene TRBD1, 5 bases. This CDR3 is built from 16 residues. CDR1 is LGHNA, CDR2 YSLEER, per germline.